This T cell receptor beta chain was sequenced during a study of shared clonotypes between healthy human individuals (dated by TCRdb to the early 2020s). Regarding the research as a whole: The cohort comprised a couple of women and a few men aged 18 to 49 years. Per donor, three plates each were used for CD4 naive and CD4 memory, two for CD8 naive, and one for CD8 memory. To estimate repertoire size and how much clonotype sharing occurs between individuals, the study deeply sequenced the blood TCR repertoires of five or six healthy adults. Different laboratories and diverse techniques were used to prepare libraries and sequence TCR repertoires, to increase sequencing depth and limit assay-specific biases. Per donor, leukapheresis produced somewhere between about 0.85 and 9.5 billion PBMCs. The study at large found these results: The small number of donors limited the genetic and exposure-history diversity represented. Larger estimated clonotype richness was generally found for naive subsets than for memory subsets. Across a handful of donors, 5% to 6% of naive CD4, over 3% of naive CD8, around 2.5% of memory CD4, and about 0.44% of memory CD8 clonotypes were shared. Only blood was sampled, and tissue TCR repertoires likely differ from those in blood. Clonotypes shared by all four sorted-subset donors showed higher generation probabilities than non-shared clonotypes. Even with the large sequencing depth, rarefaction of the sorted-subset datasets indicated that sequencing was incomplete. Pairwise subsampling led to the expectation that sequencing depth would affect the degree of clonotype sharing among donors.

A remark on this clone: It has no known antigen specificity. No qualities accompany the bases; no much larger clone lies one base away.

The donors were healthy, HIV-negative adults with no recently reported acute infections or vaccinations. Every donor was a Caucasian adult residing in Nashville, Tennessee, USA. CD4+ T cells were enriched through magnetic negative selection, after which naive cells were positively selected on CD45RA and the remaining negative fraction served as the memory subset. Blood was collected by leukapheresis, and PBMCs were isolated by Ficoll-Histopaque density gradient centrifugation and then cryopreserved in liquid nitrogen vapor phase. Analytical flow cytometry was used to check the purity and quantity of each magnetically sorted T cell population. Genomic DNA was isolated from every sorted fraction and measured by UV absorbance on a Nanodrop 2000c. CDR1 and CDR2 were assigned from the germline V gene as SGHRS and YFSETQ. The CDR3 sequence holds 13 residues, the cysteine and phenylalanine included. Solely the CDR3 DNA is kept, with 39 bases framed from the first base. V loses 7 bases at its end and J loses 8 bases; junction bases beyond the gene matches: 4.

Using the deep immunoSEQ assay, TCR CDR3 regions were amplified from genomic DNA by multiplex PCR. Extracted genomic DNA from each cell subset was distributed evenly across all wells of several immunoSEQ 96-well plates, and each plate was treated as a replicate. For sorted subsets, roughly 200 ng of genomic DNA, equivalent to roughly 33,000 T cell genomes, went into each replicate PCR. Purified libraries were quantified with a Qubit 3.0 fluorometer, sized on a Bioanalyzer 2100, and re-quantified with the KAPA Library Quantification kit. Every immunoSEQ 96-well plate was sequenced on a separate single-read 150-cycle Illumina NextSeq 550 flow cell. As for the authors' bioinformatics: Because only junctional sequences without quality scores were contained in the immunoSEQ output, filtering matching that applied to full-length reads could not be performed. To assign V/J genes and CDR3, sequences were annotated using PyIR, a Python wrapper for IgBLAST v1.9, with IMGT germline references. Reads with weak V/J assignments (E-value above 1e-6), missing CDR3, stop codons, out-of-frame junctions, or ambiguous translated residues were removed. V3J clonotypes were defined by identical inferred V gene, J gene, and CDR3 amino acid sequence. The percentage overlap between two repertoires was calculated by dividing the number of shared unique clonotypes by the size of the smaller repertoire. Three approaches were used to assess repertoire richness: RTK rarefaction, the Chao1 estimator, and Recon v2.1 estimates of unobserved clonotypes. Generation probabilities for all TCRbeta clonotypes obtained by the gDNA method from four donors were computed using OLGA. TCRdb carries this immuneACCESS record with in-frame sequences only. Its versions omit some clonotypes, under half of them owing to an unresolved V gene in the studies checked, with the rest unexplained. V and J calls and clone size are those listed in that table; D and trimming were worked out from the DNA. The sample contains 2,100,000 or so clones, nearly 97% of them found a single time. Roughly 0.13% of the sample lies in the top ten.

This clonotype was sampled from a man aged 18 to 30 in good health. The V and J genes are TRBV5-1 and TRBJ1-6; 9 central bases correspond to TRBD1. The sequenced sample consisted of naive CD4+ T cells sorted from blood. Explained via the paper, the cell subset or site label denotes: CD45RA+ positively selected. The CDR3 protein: CASSDRGYSPLHF. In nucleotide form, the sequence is TGCGCCAGCTCGGACAGGGGTTATTCACCCCTCCACTTT.